This T cell receptor beta chain was identified in a study of Graves' ophthalmopathy and Graves' hyperthyroidism. This CDR3 is 13 amino acids long. The germline CDR1 and CDR2 sequences are MNHNY and SVGAGI (reference sequence). V was clipped by 2 bases and J by 1 base, with 6 bases between them. CDR3 regions of TCR beta were amplified from RNA transcripts. After a first-round RT-PCR with HTBI primers, a second-round multiplex PCR was run. TCRdb recomputed calls from the multiplex PCR reads with MiXCR, one row per CDR3 protein. Of more than 1,000,000 distinct CDR3 sequences detected, 35% to 40% appear once; the ten largest clones hold more than 9.5%.

The rearrangement joins TRBV6-6 to TRBJ2-7; unclear D gene. This TCR was recovered from an adult man with Graves' hyperthyroidism. The sequencing sample was made of peripheral blood or thyroid tissue (not recorded which). The CDR3 loop is CASSYRVSYEQYF. CDR3 coding DNA: TGTGCCAGCAGTTACAGGGTATCCTACGAGCAGTACTTC.